This paragraph reports one T cell receptor beta chain. The data belong to a study of blood T cell repertoires in COVID-19. Study at large: Collection of acute and convalescent COVID-19 samples took place in the United States, Italy and Spain. Sources were T cells, B-cell-depleted T cells, or PBMCs; the material itself was cDNA or gDNA.

The CDR3 extends over 16 amino acids. V lost 3 bases to trimming and J lost 1 base; unmatched junction nucleotides: 5. From germline, CDR1 is ENHRY and CDR2 SYGVKD. The protocol was immunoSEQ multiplex PCR, while the TCRdb copy is restricted to in-frame clones and leaves out a portion. This sample yields around 300,000 clones, of which approximately 86% are seen a single time; around 2.1% belongs to the top ten. The receptor was isolated from a man between 18 and 29 years old with active or convalescent COVID-19. The specimen was peripheral blood. The rearrangement joins TRBV10-3 to TRBJ2-2; TRBD1 agrees at 7 bases. DNA for the CDR3: TGTGCCATCAGTGAATTCGGACAGGAGAACACCGGGGAGCTGTTTTTT. It translates to CAISEFGQENTGELFF.